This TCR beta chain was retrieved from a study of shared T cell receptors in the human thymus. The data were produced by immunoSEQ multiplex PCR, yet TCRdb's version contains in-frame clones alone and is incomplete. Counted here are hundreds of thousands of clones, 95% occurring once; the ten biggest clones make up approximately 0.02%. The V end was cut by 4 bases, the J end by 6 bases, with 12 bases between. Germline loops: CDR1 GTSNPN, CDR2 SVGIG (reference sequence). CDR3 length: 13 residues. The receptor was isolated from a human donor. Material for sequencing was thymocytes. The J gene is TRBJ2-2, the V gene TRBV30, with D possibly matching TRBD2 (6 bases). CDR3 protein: CAWTMEGPGELFF. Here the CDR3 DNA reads TGTGCCTGGACCATGGAGGGTCCCGGGGAGCTGTTTTTT.